This T cell receptor beta chain came from a study of long-term antiretroviral therapy in people with HIV. Version v3.0 of the immunoSEQ assay ran at survey level. Some clones are missing from TCRdb's copy, which holds only in-frame ones; the method was immunoSEQ multiplex PCR. Of 15,000 to 20,000 clones detected, about 95% appear once; the ten largest clones hold 1.4%. The CDR3 extends over 16 amino acids. CDR1 and CDR2 from the germline V gene are MDHEN and SYDVKM. V lost 2 bases and J lost 0; bases outside the gene matches: 3. The TCR comes from a man aged 25-45 years with HIV. The chain recombines TRBV28 with TRBJ1-4; 7 nucleotides line up with TRBD1. The sequences come from unsorted PBMCs, collected roughly 10 years after starting antiretroviral therapy. CDR3 protein: CASSLDRAATNEKLFF. In DNA form, the CDR3 reads TGTGCCAGCAGTTTAGACAGGGCGGCAACTAATGAAAAACTGTTTTTT.